The 24 T cell receptor beta chains below come from one sample, sequenced in a study of blood T cells in healthy people across ages. Then a second PCR, running about 6 to 11 cycles, was carried out with a sample-barcoded 5' primer and a J-beta primer mix. TCRdb analysed the 5' RACE reads with MiXCR anew, one entry per CDR3 protein. This table holds about 1.7 million distinct CDR3 sequences, roughly 27% found once. Specimen: blood. The receptor source for this set is a young woman in good health.

The CDR3 nucleotides are TGCAGCGCCCCCAGCGGGAAAGGGGACAATGAGCAGTTCTTC. It yields the protein CSAPSGKGDNEQFF. The rearrangement links TRBV29-1 to TRBJ2-1, with TRBD2 matching over 7 bases. Germline-derived CDR1 and CDR2 are SQVTM and ANQGSEA. Trimming removed 7 bases from V and 5 bases from J; junction bases left unmatched: 11. The CDR3 runs 14 residues.

The chain joins TRBV5-1 to TRBJ1-1, with D hard to call. The CDR3 contains 15 residues. CDR1 is SGHRS, CDR2 YFSETQ, per germline. Trimming took off 3 bases at V and 0 bases at J, with 12 bases between the two ends. The CDR3 DNA reads as TGCGCCAGCAGCTGGGGAATGGAGTTGAACACTGAAGCTTTCTTT. Protein sequence: CASSWGMELNTEAFF. The entire variable domain, with the rest obtained from reference TRBV5-1 and TRBJ1-1, is as follows: KAGVTQTPRYLIKTRGQQVTLSCSPISGHRSVSWYQQTPGQGLQFLFEYFSETQRNKGNFPGRFSGRQFSNSRSEMNVSTLELGDSALYLCASSWGMELNTEAFFGQGTRLTVV.

This clonotype occurred a few times. V and J are TRBV7-2 and TRBJ2-1; 7 bases are a match to TRBD2. The CDR3 loop spans 15 amino acids. Germline CDR1 and CDR2: SGHTA and FQGNSA. With V trimmed by 5 bases and J by 7 bases, 11 bases remained unmatched. The CDR3 DNA is TGTGCCAGCAGCCCAGGGAGGGAGGGCAGGAATGAGCAGTTCTTC. It is translated as CASSPGREGRNEQFF.

The chain carries TRBV11-2 and TRBJ1-2; D might be TRBD1 (5 bases). The germline gives CDR1 SGHAT, CDR2 FQNNGV. The CDR3 is made up of 14 amino acids. Trimming took 5 bases from V and 9 from J, leaving 19 bases between them. As DNA, the CDR3 is TGTGCCAGCAGCGGAGAGGCAGGGCTAGATAGCTACACCTTC. Protein sequence: CASSGEAGLDSYTF.

This clonotype has at least ten counts. The gene calls are TRBV12-3 or TRBV12-4 and TRBJ1-2; D call uncertain. The CDR3 has 13 residues. V was trimmed by 1 base and J by 8 bases, leaving 11 bases between them. CDR3 amino acids: CASSLEGARGYTF. The CDR3 nucleotides read TGTGCCAGCAGTTTAGAGGGCGCACGGGGCTACACCTTC.

V and J are TRBV5-6 and TRBJ2-5; D is possibly TRBD1 (6 bases). The DNA end favors TRBJ2-7, so the J call may be wrong. This CDR3 has 13 amino acids. Per germline, CDR1 SGHDT and CDR2 YYEEEE. CDR3 sequence (DNA): TGTGCCAGCAGCCAACAGGGTGTCAACGAGCAGTACTTC. Residues: CASSQQGVNEQYF.

The table lists this clonotype with a few counts. The rearrangement links TRBV12-3 or TRBV12-4 to TRBJ2-7; 13 positions agree with TRBD2. The V and J ends lost 6 bases and 2 bases, in that order; junction bases with no gene match: 4. This CDR3 region has 15 residues. In DNA, the CDR3 is TGTGCCAGCAGGAGGACTAGCGGGGGACCCTACGAGCAGTACTTC. It yields the protein CASRRTSGGPYEQYF.

This clonotype was seen many times. As DNA, the CDR3 is TGTGCCAGCAGCAACCGGGACAGTCCCTACGAGCAGTACTTC. Translated, it gives CASSNRDSPYEQYF. The V gene is TRBV11-3, the J gene TRBJ2-7; 7 bases match TRBD1. The CDR3 has 14 amino acids. V lost 5 bases, J lost 2 bases, and 6 bases stayed unmatched. Germline CDR1 is SGHNT and CDR2 is YENEEA.

The chain couples TRBV3-1 to TRBJ1-1; D gene ambiguous. The length of the CDR3 is 13 residues. The germline V and J ends were trimmed by 1 base and 3 bases, with 6 bases remaining between them. Germline V gives CDR1 LGHDT, CDR2 YNNKEL (reference sequence). The DNA for the CDR3 is TGTGCCAGCAGCCAAGCTTGGGACACTGAAGCTTTCTTT. This sequence encodes CASSQAWDTEAFF.

As to this clonotype: Being one base from a much bigger clone, this may be a read error. The rearrangement uses TRBV29-1 and TRBJ2-1; 7 bases map to TRBD2. Germline lookup yields CDR1 SQVTM and CDR2 ANQGSEA. The CDR3 sequence is 11 residues long. V lost 5 bases, J lost 10 bases, and 5 bases stayed unmatched. The CDR3 protein is CSVRTSDEQFF. CDR3 coding DNA: TGCAGCGTTCGAACTAGCGACGAGCAGTTCTTC.

This clonotype was seen a few times. The rearrangement uses TRBV7-2 and TRBJ2-7; 10 nucleotides line up with TRBD2. Germline CDR1 SGHTA, CDR2 FQGNSA. Trimming cost V 4 bases and J 7 bases; bases outside gene matches: 7. This CDR3 region has 14 residues. CDR3 amino acids: CASSSLAGDREQYF. The CDR3 nucleotides read TGTGCCAGCAGCTCTCTAGCGGGAGATAGGGAGCAGTACTTC.

Comment on this clonotype: This sequence may be a read error, since a much larger clone differs from it by one base. The chain joins TRBV29-1 to TRBJ2-7; perhaps TRBD1 as D (5 bases). Germline V CDR1 and CDR2: SQVTM, ANQGSEA. The V end lost 7 bases, the J end lost 3 bases, and 10 bases lay between the germline ends. The CDR3 totals 11 residues. The CDR3 DNA is TGCAGCGCCAGGGATTGCTACGAGCAGTACTTC. Its translation is CSARDCYEQYF.

This clonotype was counted many times. This chain links TRBV6-5 with TRBJ2-1; no clear D gene. CDR3 length: 14 residues. Germline CDR1 reads MNHEY; CDR2 reads SVGAGI. Trimming removed 5 bases at V and 5 bases at J, with 13 bases between. The DNA of the CDR3 is TGTGCCAGCAGTATGGGCCCCAAGCACAATGAGCAGTTCTTC. This encodes CASSMGPKHNEQFF.

Only a few counts were recorded for this clonotype. V usage is TRBV2 and J usage is TRBJ2-3; 7 bases align to TRBD1. V was pared by 6 bases and J by 4 bases, with 10 bases of the junction left unmatched. This CDR3 is 15 amino acids long. Germline V gene lookup returns CDR1 SNHLY and CDR2 FYNNEI. Here the CDR3 DNA reads TGTGCCAGCAGGCTCTGGGACAGAAAAGCAGATACGCAGTATTTT. This encodes CASRLWDRKADTQYF.

At least ten counts were recorded for this clonotype. The chain employs TRBV9 and TRBJ2-5, with 8 nucleotides matching TRBD1. This CDR3 region has 16 residues. Germline V gives CDR1 SGDLS, CDR2 YYNGEE. Unmatched junction bases numbered 8, after V lost 4 bases and J lost 0 bases. CDR3 coding DNA: TGTGCCAGCAGCCCCCGACAGGGGCCCTACCAAGAGACCCAGTACTTC. This encodes CASSPRQGPYQETQYF.

This clonotype was detected only a few times. The chain is built from TRBV20-1 and TRBJ1-2; no clear D. Germline V CDR1 and CDR2: DFQATT, SNEGSKA (reference sequence). Trimming shortened V by 5 bases and J by 7 bases, and 11 bases separated the two germline ends. The CDR3 is made up of 11 amino acids. In nucleotides, the CDR3 is TGCAGTGCTCCGAGCCTAGGTGGCTACACCTTC. Protein sequence: CSAPSLGGYTF.

This clonotype occurred a few times. This sequence joins TRBV20-1 and TRBJ2-3; maybe TRBD2 (6 bases). Germline lookup yields CDR1 DFQATT and CDR2 SNEGSKA (reference sequence). Trimming took off 1 base at V and 4 bases at J, with 12 bases between the two ends. The CDR3 consists of 14 residues. The CDR3 protein is CSARALAKADTQYF. The CDR3 region has the DNA TGCAGTGCTAGAGCACTAGCTAAGGCAGATACGCAGTATTTT.

The gene calls are TRBV6-6 and TRBJ1-2; 9 bases fit TRBD1. Per the germline V gene, CDR1 is MNHNY and CDR2 is SVGAGI (reference sequence). This CDR3 has 14 residues. The V segment lost 4 bases and the J segment 6 bases; nucleotides outside the gene matches: 6. The CDR3 nucleotides are TGTGCCAGCAGTTTACAAGGGACAGGGCATGGCTACACCTTC. Its translation: CASSLQGTGHGYTF.

V usage is TRBV18 and J usage is TRBJ2-4; no firm D call. The CDR3 totals 17 residues. The germline gives CDR1 KGHSH, CDR2 LQKENI. The ends were cut back, 2 bases at V and 0 bases at J, with 14 bases in the middle. The CDR3 region has the DNA TGTGCCAGCTCACCATTTCAAAGTGAGCTAGCCAAAAACATTCAGTACTTC. Translated, it gives CASSPFQSELAKNIQYF.

The chain uses TRBV2 and TRBJ2-3, with 10 bases aligning to TRBD2. Looked up from germline, CDR1 is SNHLY and CDR2 is FYNNEI. J lost 4 bases, V lost 4 bases, and 5 bases had no gene match. This CDR3 spans 15 amino acids. This CDR3 is CASSVLAGGADTQYF. The CDR3 nucleotides read TGTGCCAGCAGTGTCTTAGCGGGAGGCGCAGATACGCAGTATTTT.

The chain carries TRBV21-1 and TRBJ2-4; the D call in the table, TRBD1, was not verified against the DNA. TRBV21-1 is termed a pseudogene. The CDR3 is made up of 18 amino acids. The CDR3 region is CASSKEARGGLAKNIQYF. In DNA, the CDR3 is TGTGCCAGCAGCAAAGAGGCCCGAGGGGGACTAGCCAAAAACATTCAGTACTTC.

The J gene is TRBJ2-3, the V gene TRBV7-6, with 7 nucleotides matching TRBD1. Looked up from germline, CDR1 is SGHVS and CDR2 is FNYEAQ. The ends lost 5 bases at V and 1 base at J; junction bases unmatched: 9. This CDR3 contains 16 residues. DNA of the CDR3: TGTGCCAGCAGCCGCGAGACAGGGCTCGGCACAGATACGCAGTATTTT. Protein: CASSRETGLGTDTQYF.

This clonotype was counted at least ten times. The chain combines TRBV5-5 with TRBJ2-5; D remains ambiguous. V lost 3 bases and J lost 4, with 13 bases in between. CDR3 length: 14 residues. The germline V gene encodes CDR1 SGHKS and CDR2 YYEKEE (reference sequence). The CDR3 spells CASSYEHRRETQYF. The CDR3 DNA reads as TGTGCCAGCAGCTATGAACACCGACGAGAGACCCAGTACTTC.

As for this clonotype: A much larger clone sits a single nucleotide away, making a read error possible. V gene TRBV15 combines with J gene TRBJ2-5; TRBD2 matches at 12 bases. V lost 1 base and J lost 11; bases outside the gene matches: 11. The CDR3 has 16 amino acids. Germline V gives CDR1 LNHNV, CDR2 YYDKDF (reference sequence). In DNA form, the CDR3 reads TGTGCCACCAGCAGAGGGACTAGCGGGGCAAACAATGAGCAGTACTTC. It translates to CATSRGTSGANNEQYF.